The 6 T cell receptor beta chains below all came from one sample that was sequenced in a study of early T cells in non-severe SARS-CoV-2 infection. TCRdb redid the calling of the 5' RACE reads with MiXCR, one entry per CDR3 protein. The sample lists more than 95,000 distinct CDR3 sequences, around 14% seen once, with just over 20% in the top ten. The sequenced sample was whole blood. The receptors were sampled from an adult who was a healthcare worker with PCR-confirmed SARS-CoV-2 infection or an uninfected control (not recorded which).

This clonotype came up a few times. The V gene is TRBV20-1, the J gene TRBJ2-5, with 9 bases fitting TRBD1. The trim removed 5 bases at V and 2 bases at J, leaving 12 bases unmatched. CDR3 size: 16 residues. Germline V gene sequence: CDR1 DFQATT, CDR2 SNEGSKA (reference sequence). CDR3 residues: CSAVIPGTGLQETQYF. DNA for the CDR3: TGCAGTGCTGTTATTCCCGGGACAGGGCTTCAAGAGACCCAGTACTTC.

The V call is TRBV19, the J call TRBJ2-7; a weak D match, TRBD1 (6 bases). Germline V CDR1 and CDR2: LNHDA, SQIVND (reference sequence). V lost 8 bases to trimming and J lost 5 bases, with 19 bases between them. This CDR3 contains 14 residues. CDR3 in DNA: TGTGCCAGTCAGGGGACCGCCGGCATCCACGAGCAGTACTTC. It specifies CASQGTAGIHEQYF.

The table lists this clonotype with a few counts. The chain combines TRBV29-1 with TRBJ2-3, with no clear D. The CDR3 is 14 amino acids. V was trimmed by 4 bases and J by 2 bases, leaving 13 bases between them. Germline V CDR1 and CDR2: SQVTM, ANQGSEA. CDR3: CSVGNWLITDTQYF. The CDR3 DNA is TGCAGCGTTGGAAATTGGCTAATCACAGATACGCAGTATTTT.

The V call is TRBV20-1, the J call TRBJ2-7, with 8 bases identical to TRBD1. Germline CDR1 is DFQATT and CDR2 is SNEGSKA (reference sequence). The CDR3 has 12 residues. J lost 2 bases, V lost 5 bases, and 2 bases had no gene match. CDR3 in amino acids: CSAPGQAYEQYF. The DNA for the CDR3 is TGCAGTGCTCCGGGACAGGCCTACGAGCAGTACTTC.

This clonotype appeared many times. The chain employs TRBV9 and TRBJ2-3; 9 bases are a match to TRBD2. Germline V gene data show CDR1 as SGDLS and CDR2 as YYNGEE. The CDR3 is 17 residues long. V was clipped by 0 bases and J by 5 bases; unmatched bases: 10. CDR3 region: CASSVEPSGGRGDTQYF. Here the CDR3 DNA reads TGTGCCAGCAGCGTAGAGCCCAGCGGGGGGCGGGGAGATACGCAGTATTTT.

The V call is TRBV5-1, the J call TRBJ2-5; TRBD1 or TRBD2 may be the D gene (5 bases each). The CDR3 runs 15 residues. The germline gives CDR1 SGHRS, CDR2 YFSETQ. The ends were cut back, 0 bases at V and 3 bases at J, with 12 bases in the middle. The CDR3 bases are TGCGCCAGCAGCTTGGAGGGACCCGGAGAAGAGACCCAGTACTTC. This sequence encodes CASSLEGPGEETQYF.